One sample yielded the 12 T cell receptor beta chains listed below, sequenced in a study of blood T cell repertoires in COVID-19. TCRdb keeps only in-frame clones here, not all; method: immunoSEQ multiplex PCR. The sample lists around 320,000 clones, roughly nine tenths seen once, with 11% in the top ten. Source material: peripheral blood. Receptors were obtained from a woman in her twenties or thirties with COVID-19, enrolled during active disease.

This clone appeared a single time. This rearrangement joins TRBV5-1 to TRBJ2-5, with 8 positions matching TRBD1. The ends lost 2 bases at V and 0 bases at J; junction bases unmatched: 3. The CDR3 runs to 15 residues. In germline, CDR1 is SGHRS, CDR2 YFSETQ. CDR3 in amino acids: CASSLQGDYQETQYF. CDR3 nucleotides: TGCGCCAGCAGCTTACAGGGGGACTACCAAGAGACCCAGTACTTC.

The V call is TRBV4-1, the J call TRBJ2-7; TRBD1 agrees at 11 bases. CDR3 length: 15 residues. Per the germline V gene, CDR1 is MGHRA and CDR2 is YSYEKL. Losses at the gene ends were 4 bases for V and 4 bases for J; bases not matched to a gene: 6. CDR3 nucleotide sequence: TGCGCCAGCAGCCGGGGGACAGGGGGTTTATACGAGCAGTACTTC. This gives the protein CASSRGTGGLYEQYF.

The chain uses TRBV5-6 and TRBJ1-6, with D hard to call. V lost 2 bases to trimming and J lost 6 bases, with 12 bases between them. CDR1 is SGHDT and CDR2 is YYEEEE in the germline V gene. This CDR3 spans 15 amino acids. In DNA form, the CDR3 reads TGTGCCAGCAGCTTCAATCGCAGTCGTAATTCACCCCTCCACTTT. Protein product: CASSFNRSRNSPLHF. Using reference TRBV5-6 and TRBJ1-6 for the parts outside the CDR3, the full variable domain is DAGVTQSPTHLIKTRGQQVTLRCSPKSGHDTVSWYQQALGQGPQFIFQYYEEEERQRGNFPDRFSGHQFPNYSSELNVNALLLGDSALYLCASSFNRSRNSPLHFGNGTRLTVT.

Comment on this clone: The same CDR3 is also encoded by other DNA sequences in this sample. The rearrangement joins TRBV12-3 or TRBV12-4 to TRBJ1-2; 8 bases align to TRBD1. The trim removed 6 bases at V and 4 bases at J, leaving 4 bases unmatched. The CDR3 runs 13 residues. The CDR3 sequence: CASSPGGSYGYTF. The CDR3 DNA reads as TGTGCCAGCAGCCCAGGGGGCAGCTATGGCTACACCTTC.

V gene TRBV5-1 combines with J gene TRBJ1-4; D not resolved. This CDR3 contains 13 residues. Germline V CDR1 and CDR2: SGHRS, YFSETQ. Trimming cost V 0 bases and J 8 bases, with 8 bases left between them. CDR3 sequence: CASSLAGREKLFF. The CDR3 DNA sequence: TGCGCCAGCAGCTTGGCGGGTAGGGAAAAACTGTTTTTT.

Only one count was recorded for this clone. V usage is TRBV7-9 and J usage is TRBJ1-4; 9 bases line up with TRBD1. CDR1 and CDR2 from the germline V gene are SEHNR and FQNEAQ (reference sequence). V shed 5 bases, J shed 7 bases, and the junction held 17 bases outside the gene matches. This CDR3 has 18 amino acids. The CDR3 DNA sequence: TGTGCCAGCAGCATGCGACCGGGACAGGGTCAGGAAAGTGAAAAACTGTTTTTT. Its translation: CASSMRPGQGQESEKLFF.

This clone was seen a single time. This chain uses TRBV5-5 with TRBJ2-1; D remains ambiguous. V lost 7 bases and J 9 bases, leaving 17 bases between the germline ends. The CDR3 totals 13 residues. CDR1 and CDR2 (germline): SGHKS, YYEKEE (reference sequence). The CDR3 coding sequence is TGTGCCAGCCGCCGTGGCCCTTCGGGTGAGCAGTTCTTC. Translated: CASRRGPSGEQFF. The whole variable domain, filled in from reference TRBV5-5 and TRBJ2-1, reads DAGVTQSPTHLIKTRGQQVTLRCSPISGHKSVSWYQQVLGQGPQFIFQYYEKEERGRGNFPDRFSARQFPNYSSELNVNALLLGDSALYLCASRRGPSGEQFFGPGTRLTVL.

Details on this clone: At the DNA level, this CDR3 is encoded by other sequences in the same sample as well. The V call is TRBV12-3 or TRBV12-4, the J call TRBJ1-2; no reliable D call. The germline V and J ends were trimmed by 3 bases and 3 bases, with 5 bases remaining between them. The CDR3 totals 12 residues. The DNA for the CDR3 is TGTGCCAGCAGTTTTCGGGACTATGGCTACACCTTC. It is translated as CASSFRDYGYTF.

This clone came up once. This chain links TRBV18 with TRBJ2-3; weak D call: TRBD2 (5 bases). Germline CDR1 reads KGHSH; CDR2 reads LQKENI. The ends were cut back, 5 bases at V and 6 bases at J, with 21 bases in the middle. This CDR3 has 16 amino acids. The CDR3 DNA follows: TGTGCCAGCTCAACCTACCGGGGTACCCTGGATGATACGCAGTATTTT. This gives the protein CASSTYRGTLDDTQYF.

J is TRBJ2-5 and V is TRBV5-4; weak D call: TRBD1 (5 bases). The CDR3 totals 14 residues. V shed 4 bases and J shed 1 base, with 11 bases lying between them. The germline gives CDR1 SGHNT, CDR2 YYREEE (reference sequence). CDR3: CASSRQGSQETQYF. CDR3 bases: TGTGCCAGCAGCCGGCAGGGTTCCCAAGAGACCCAGTACTTC.

Written as DNA, the CDR3 is TGTGCCAGCAGCACCTCCGGGACAGGGAACCACGAGCAGTTCTTC. This translates into CASSTSGTGNHEQFF. The V gene is TRBV28, the J gene TRBJ2-1; 9 positions match TRBD1. The CDR3 is 15 amino acids. The trim removed 6 bases at V and 10 bases at J, leaving 13 bases unmatched. Germline V CDR1 and CDR2: MDHEN, SYDVKM.

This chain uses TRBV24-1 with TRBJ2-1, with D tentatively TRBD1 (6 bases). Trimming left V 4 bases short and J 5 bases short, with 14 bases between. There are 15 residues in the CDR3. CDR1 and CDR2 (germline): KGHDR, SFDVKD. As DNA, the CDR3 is TGTGCCACCAGTGACCCCAGGACAGCTAACAATGAGCAGTTCTTC. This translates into CATSDPRTANNEQFF.